This T cell receptor beta chain was sequenced during a study of patients and donors after allogeneic stem cell transplantation. TCRdb analysed the RT-PCR reads with MiXCR anew, one entry per CDR3 protein. The table records 150,000 to 250,000 distinct CDR3 sequences, 35% to 50% of them present only once. The sample holds a few counts of this clonotype. The source material was blood, either unsorted or a sorted T cell fraction (not recorded which). This TCR derives from a human donor who was either an allogeneic HSCT recipient or a stem cell or donor lymphocyte infusion donor (not recorded which). It is not recorded whose cells these are; they may come from a transplant donor.

The CDR3 nucleotides read TGTGCCAGCACCAATAGACAGGGGGCCTGGGATCAGCCCCAGCATTTT. Translation gives CASTNRQGAWDQPQHF. This chain connects TRBV7-3 to TRBJ1-5; 10 bases map to TRBD1. V trimming: 7 bases; J trimming: 5 bases; junction bases outside the gene matches: 11. Germline V CDR1 and CDR2: SGHTA, FQGTGA. This CDR3 is 16 amino acids long.